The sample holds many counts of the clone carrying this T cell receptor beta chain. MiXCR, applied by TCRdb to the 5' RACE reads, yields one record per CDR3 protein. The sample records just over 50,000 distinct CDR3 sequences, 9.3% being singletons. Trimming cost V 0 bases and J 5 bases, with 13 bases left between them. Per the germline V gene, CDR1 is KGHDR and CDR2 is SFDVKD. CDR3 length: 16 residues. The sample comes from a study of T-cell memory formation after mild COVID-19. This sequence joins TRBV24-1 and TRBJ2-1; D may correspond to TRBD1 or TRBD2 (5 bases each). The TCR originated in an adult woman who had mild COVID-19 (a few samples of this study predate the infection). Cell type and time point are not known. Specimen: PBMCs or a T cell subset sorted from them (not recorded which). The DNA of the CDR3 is TGTGCCACCAGTGATTTGCGGTTTGGGGGAAACAATGAGCAGTTCTTC. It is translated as CATSDLRFGGNNEQFF.